This T cell receptor (beta chain) was recorded in a study of CD8 T cells in ankylosing spondylitis. This clonotype appeared many times. As yet, its antigen is unknown. For TCR beta, libraries came from quantitative 5'-RACE with molecular barcodes. TCRdb processed the 5' RACE reads anew with MiXCR; each CDR3 protein has one entry. The table shows fewer than 250,000 distinct CDR3 sequences, with about 10% occurring only once. The V gene's germline CDR1 is DFQATT and CDR2 SNEGSKA (reference sequence). This CDR3 spans 11 amino acids. Study observations and caveats: Certain motif variants had earlier appeared in reactive arthritis synovial fluid and blood. Blood from ankylosing spondylitis patients appeared to carry a characteristic roughly eight-variant TCR beta motif.

This sequence was found in a male donor with ankylosing spondylitis or in good health (not recorded which). Sequencing input: blood, either unsorted or a sorted T cell fraction (not recorded which). This chain connects TRBV20-1 to TRBJ1-1; D gene ambiguous. CDR3 sequence reads: CSTSKDTEAFF. The CDR3 bases are TGCAGCACCAGTAAGGACACTGAAGCTTTCTTT.